The 21 T cell receptor beta chains below all came from one sample that was sequenced in a study of control samples from healthy donors and cancer patients. Clones were read by immunoSEQ multiplex PCR, and TCRdb kept only the in-frame ones, dropping some. Of around 100,000 clones detected, roughly 87% appear once; the ten largest clones hold over 15%. What was sequenced was blood. These receptors were obtained from a woman aged 45-60 years in good health.

The J gene is TRBJ1-4, the V gene TRBV27; D is possibly TRBD1 (5 bases). The V gene lost 6 bases and the J gene lost 0 bases, with 23 bases spanning the gap. The germline CDR1 and CDR2 sequences are MNHEY and SMNVEV (reference sequence). The CDR3 length is 19 residues. The DNA of the CDR3 is TGTGCCAGCAGCCACCTGAGGGGATTAGACTACTCAACTAATGAAAAACTGTTTTTT. This codes for CASSHLRGLDYSTNEKLFF.

The rearrangement uses TRBV30 and TRBJ1-1; a possible D gene is TRBD1 (6 bases). Germline V gene data show CDR1 as GTSNPN and CDR2 as SVGIG (reference sequence). Trimming removed 6 bases from V and 0 bases from J, with 8 bases in between. The CDR3 covers 12 residues. CDR3 nucleotide sequence: TGTGCCTGTACAGGGATGAACACTGAAGCTTTCTTT. The encoded protein is CACTGMNTEAFF.

The V gene is TRBV30, the J gene TRBJ2-3, with 7 bases lining up with TRBD2. J was trimmed by 2 bases and V by 4 bases; bases with no gene match: 18. The CDR3 is 18 amino acids. Germline CDR1 is GTSNPN and CDR2 is SVGIG (reference sequence). Written as DNA, the CDR3 is TGTGCCTGGACTGGGAGGGGTATACCAGGACTTTACACAGATACGCAGTATTTT. Amino acids: CAWTGRGIPGLYTDTQYF. The full variable domain, rest sourced from reference TRBV30 and TRBJ2-3, is SQTIHQWPATLVQPVGSPLSLECTVEGTSNPNLYWYRQAAGRGLQLLFYSVGIGQISSEVPQNLSASRPQDRQFILSSKKLLLSDSGFYLCAWTGRGIPGLYTDTQYFGPGTRLTVL.

The genes are TRBV27 and TRBJ2-7; 12 positions agree with TRBD2. V lost 1 base to trimming and J lost 9 bases; unmatched junction nucleotides: 4. Germline CDR1 reads MNHEY; CDR2 reads SMNVEV (reference sequence). The CDR3 spans 14 residues. This CDR3 is CASSLWTSGVVQYF. DNA for the CDR3: TGTGCCAGCAGTTTATGGACTAGCGGGGTGGTGCAGTACTTC.

The genes are TRBV6-5 and TRBJ2-4; tentative D call: TRBD1 (5 bases). The CDR3 spans 14 residues. The ends were cut back, 6 bases at V and 1 base at J, with 10 bases in the middle. Looked up from germline, CDR1 is MNHEY and CDR2 is SVGAGI. CDR3 sequence: CASSPRAAKNIQYF. CDR3 nucleotide sequence: TGTGCCAGCAGCCCCAGGGCGGCCAAAAACATTCAGTACTTC.

The chain combines TRBV12-3 or TRBV12-4 with TRBJ2-1; D call uncertain. The CDR3 sequence is 13 residues long. Between the trimmed V and J ends, which lost 2 bases and 5 bases, there was a span of 7 bases. CDR3 residues: CASSLISHNEQFF. CDR3 nucleotide sequence: TGTGCCAGCAGTTTAATTAGTCACAATGAGCAGTTCTTC.

The rearrangement uses TRBV5-4 and TRBJ1-1, with D possibly matching TRBD1 (5 bases). The CDR3 runs to 16 residues. Trimming pared 0 bases from V and 0 bases from J, leaving 12 bases between. Germline loops: CDR1 SGHNT, CDR2 YYREEE (reference sequence). Written as DNA, the CDR3 is TGTGCCAGCAGCTTGGGCAGGGAACAAGTGAACACTGAAGCTTTCTTT. This sequence encodes CASSLGREQVNTEAFF.

This clone showed up just a few times. The genes are TRBV5-1 and TRBJ2-5; a weak D match, TRBD2 (5 bases). The V and J ends lost 6 bases and 4 bases respectively, with 13 bases between them. Germline-derived CDR1 and CDR2 are SGHRS and YFSETQ. The CDR3 has 13 amino acids. The CDR3 region is CASTGGRRETQYF. CDR3 nucleotides: TGCGCCAGCACCGGAGGTCGGCGAGAGACCCAGTACTTC.

In DNA, the CDR3 is TGCGCCAGCAGCCTTGACAGGGGTATTATCGATGAGCAGTTCTTC. This gives the protein CASSLDRGIIDEQFF. The chain employs TRBV4-3 and TRBJ2-1, with 8 bases aligning to TRBD1. Germline values: CDR1 LGHNA, CDR2 YSLEER. The CDR3 loop spans 15 amino acids. With 4 bases clipped from V and 8 bases from J, the junction kept 10 bases outside the gene matches.

V usage is TRBV3-1 (or the pseudogene TRBV3-2) and J usage is TRBJ1-1; possible D gene TRBD1, 6 bases. This CDR3 has 15 amino acids. V was clipped by 4 bases and J by 5 bases, with 17 bases between them. In germline, CDR1 is LGHDT, CDR2 YNNKEL (reference sequence). The CDR3 DNA sequence: TGTGCCAGCAGCCCTCGCGGGGGGGGGCTTACTGAAGCTTTCTTT. Translation: CASSPRGGGLTEAFF.

This chain uses TRBV24-1 with TRBJ2-2, with D perhaps TRBD2 (5 bases). Looked up from germline, CDR1 is KGHDR and CDR2 is SFDVKD. The CDR3 contains 16 residues. Trimming removed 1 base at V and 4 bases at J, with 12 bases between. CDR3 loop: CATSDFEAEVTGELFF. As DNA, the CDR3 is TGTGCCACCAGTGATTTCGAGGCGGAGGTCACCGGGGAGCTGTTTTTT.

V gene TRBV30 combines with J gene TRBJ1-6, with D perhaps TRBD1 (5 bases). The V end lost 0 bases, the J end lost 7 bases, and 16 bases lay between the germline ends. Germline V gives CDR1 GTSNPN, CDR2 SVGIG (reference sequence). This CDR3 comprises 16 residues. The CDR3 region has the DNA TGTGCCTGGAGTGTACGAGAGGGGTCCAGGAATTCACCCCTCCACTTT. Protein sequence: CAWSVREGSRNSPLHF.

CDR3 DNA: TGTGCCAGCAGCGTAGAATTCCTATTAAGTGGCACAGATACGCAGTATTTT. Translation: CASSVEFLLSGTDTQYF. The chain uses TRBV9 and TRBJ2-3; unclear D gene. This CDR3 comprises 17 residues. Germline V gene data show CDR1 as SGDLS and CDR2 as YYNGEE. Between the trimmed V and J ends, which lost 0 bases and 1 base, there was a span of 15 bases. Filled out from reference TRBV9 and TRBJ2-3, the complete variable domain reads DSGVTQTPKHLITATGQRVTLRCSPRSGDLSVYWYQQSLDQGLQFLIQYYNGEERAKGNILERFSAQQFPDLHSELNLSSLELGDSALYFCASSVEFLLSGTDTQYFGPGTRLTVL.

The genes are TRBV11-2 and TRBJ1-6; the D is unclear. The CDR3 runs 13 residues. Germline lookup yields CDR1 SGHAT and CDR2 FQNNGV. V lost 4 bases to trimming and J lost 10 bases, with 11 bases between them. CDR3 nucleotide sequence: TGTGCCAGCAGCTCTAGTCCTAACTCACCCCTCCACTTT. Translation gives CASSSSPNSPLHF.

Only one count was recorded for this clone. The rearrangement joins TRBV24-1 to TRBJ2-5; no reliable D call. The CDR3 is 13 amino acids. Germline V lookup: CDR1 KGHDR, CDR2 SFDVKD. Between the trimmed V and J ends, which lost 5 bases and 5 bases, there was a span of 11 bases. CDR3 region: CATSGSPDETQYF. In DNA form, the CDR3 reads TGTGCCACCAGTGGATCCCCCGATGAGACCCAGTACTTC.

This chain links TRBV6-1 with TRBJ1-2; the D is unclear. The CDR3 loop spans 15 amino acids. The germline CDR1 and CDR2 sequences are MNHNS and SASEGT. With 0 bases removed from V and 4 bases from J, the gap between germline ends came to 12 bases. CDR3: CASSEAAIPTYGYTF. CDR3 DNA sequence: TGTGCCAGCAGTGAAGCCGCCATCCCAACCTATGGCTACACCTTC.

This chain connects TRBV13 to TRBJ1-1; perhaps TRBD1 as D (6 bases). The CDR3 is made up of 14 amino acids. Per germline, CDR1 PRHDT and CDR2 FYEKMQ (reference sequence). V lost 4 bases to trimming and J lost 4 bases, with 13 bases between them. The CDR3 DNA follows: TGTGCCAGCAGCTCCGGGGGGGGCGGCACTGAAGCTTTCTTT. It specifies CASSSGGGGTEAFF.

This clone was observed once. This sequence joins TRBV5-1 and TRBJ1-1; 7 nucleotides match TRBD1. The CDR3 extends over 16 amino acids. Trimming took 3 bases from V and 0 from J; bases not matched to a gene: 8. The germline V gene has CDR1 SGHRS and CDR2 YFSETQ. The DNA of the CDR3 is TGCGCCAGCAGCTCCTTTGGCAGGGGGGTGAACACTGAAGCTTTCTTT. It specifies CASSSFGRGVNTEAFF.

The chain recombines TRBV19 with TRBJ1-2, with 8 positions matching TRBD1. The CDR3 has 15 amino acids. Germline lookup yields CDR1 LNHDA and CDR2 SQIVND (reference sequence). V was clipped by 9 bases and J by 0 bases; unmatched bases: 9. CDR3 in amino acids: CARHLGTGANYGYTF. CDR3 DNA: TGTGCCAGACACCTAGGGACAGGAGCTAACTATGGCTACACCTTC.

The chain recombines TRBV7-2 with TRBJ1-2; D is possibly TRBD1 (6 bases). The V gene lost 5 bases and the J gene lost 5 bases, with 21 bases spanning the gap. This CDR3 has 16 amino acids. Germline lookup yields CDR1 SGHTA and CDR2 FQGNSA. CDR3 loop: CASSPTRRGVRYGYTF. CDR3 DNA sequence: TGTGCCAGCAGCCCTACCCGCAGGGGTGTAAGGTATGGCTACACCTTC. Filled out from reference TRBV7-2 and TRBJ1-2, the complete variable domain reads GAGVSQSPSNKVTEKGKDVELRCDPISGHTALYWYRQSLGQGLEFLIYFQGNSAPDKSGLPSDRFSAERTGGSVSTLTIQRTQQEDSAVYLCASSPTRRGVRYGYTFGSGTRLTVV.

The chain employs TRBV15 and TRBJ1-5; 9 bases are a match to TRBD1. Germline lookup yields CDR1 LNHNV and CDR2 YYDKDF (reference sequence). J was trimmed by 5 bases and V by 5 bases; bases with no gene match: 7. CDR3 length: 15 residues. Written as DNA, the CDR3 is TGTGCCACCAGCTTCGGGACAGGGAATGATCAGCCCCAGCATTTT. This translates into CATSFGTGNDQPQHF.